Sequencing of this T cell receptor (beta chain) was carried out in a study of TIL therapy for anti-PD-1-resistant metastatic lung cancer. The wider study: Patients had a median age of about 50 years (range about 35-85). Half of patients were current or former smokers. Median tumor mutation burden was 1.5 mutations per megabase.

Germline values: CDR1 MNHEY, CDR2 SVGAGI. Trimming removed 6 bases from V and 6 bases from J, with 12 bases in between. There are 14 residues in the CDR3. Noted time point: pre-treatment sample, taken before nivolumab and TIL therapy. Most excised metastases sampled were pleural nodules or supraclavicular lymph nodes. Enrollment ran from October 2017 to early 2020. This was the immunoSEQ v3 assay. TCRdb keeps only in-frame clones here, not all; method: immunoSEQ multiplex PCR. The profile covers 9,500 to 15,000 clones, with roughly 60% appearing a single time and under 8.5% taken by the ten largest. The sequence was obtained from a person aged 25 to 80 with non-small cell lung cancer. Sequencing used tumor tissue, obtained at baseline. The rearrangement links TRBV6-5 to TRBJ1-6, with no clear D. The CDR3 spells CASRISAFNSPLHF. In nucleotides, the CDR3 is TGTGCCAGCAGGATTTCAGCTTTTAATTCACCCCTCCACTTT.